This T cell receptor beta chain was observed in a study of blood T cell repertoires in COVID-19. Source study methods: How many nucleated cells were present was estimated from reference gene primer amplification. Repertoires were generated with immunoSEQ multiplex PCR, while TCRdb's copy carries only in-frame clones and drops some. The V and J calls and clone size come from that table; D and trimming were worked out from the DNA. The table shows about 250,000 clones, with roughly 80% occurring only once. Trimming cost V 4 bases and J 11 bases, with 20 bases left between them. This CDR3 has 13 residues. Germline V gives CDR1 SQVTM, CDR2 ANQGSEA.

The receptor comes from a man aged 40-50 years who had been exposed to COVID-19. The sequenced sample consisted of PBMCs or T cells enriched from blood (not recorded which). The chain carries TRBV29-1 and TRBJ1-1; D not resolved. CDR3 protein: CSVGYLRVAGAFF. As DNA, the CDR3 is TGCAGCGTTGGTTATCTAAGGGTGGCGGGGGCTTTCTTT.